These 25 T cell receptor beta chains were sequenced from one sample in a study of long-term antiretroviral therapy in people with HIV (dated by TCRdb to 2021 to 2024). The immunoSEQ hsTCRB v3.0 assay was used at survey level resolution to sequence the TRB variable region. The table comes from immuneACCESS by way of TCRdb, which keeps in-frame sequences with V and J called. Part of the clones is missing from these tables; in studies checked, under half for an unresolved V gene and the rest for unknown reasons. The sample table records some 28,000 clones; more than 70% of these occur just once. Roughly 10% of the sample comes from the top ten. The sequenced sample was unsorted PBMCs, obtained 1.5 years before starting antiretroviral therapy. These receptors came from a man aged 18 to 29 with HIV.

This clone was seen a few times. The genes are TRBV19 and TRBJ1-2; no definite D call. Looked up from germline, CDR1 is LNHDA and CDR2 is SQIVND (reference sequence). This CDR3 has 11 residues. Trimming stripped 4 bases from V and 4 bases from J, with 4 bases between. The CDR3 here is CASSTIYGYTF. CDR3 nucleotide sequence: TGTGCCAGTAGTACCATCTATGGCTACACCTTC.

This clone was seen a handful of times. The chain employs TRBV7-9 and TRBJ2-1; TRBD2 matches at 13 bases. The J segment lost 8 bases and the V segment lost 5 bases, leaving 9 bases of the junction unmatched. CDR3 length equals 16 residues. Germline-derived CDR1 and CDR2 are SEHNR and FQNEAQ (reference sequence). DNA of the CDR3: TGTGCCAGCAGCGCAGAGGGACTAGCGGGAACATATGAGCAGTTCTTC. Amino acid sequence: CASSAEGLAGTYEQFF.

V and J are TRBV7-2 and TRBJ1-2; D gene ambiguous. In germline, CDR1 is SGHTA, CDR2 FQGNSA. The CDR3 runs 16 residues. Trimming shortened V by 5 bases and J by 4 bases, and 20 bases separated the two germline ends. CDR3 sequence: CASSSGLIRKGYGYTF. Here the CDR3 DNA reads TGTGCCAGCAGCAGCGGGTTGATCCGAAAAGGCTATGGCTACACCTTC.

V is TRBV11-2 and J is TRBJ1-2, with 8 bases that match TRBD1. J was trimmed by 5 bases and V by 3 bases; bases with no gene match: 14. Looked up from germline, CDR1 is SGHAT and CDR2 is FQNNGV. The CDR3 is 17 amino acids. The CDR3 sequence: CASSFLGRTGNFYGYTF. CDR3 coding DNA: TGTGCCAGCAGCTTCCTGGGTCGGACAGGGAACTTTTATGGCTACACCTTC.

The chain uses TRBV11-2 and TRBJ1-4; D gene unclear. The ends were cut back, 2 bases at V and 2 bases at J, with 0 bases in the middle. CDR1 is SGHAT and CDR2 is FQNNGV in the germline V gene. This CDR3 has 12 amino acids. The CDR3 nucleotides are TGTGCCAGCAGCTTAACTAATGAAAAACTGTTTTTT. This encodes CASSLTNEKLFF.

The J gene is TRBJ2-5, the V gene TRBV6-5; TRBD1 aligns across 8 bases. The junction had 1 base not matched to a gene; V was cut back by 2 bases and J by 2 bases. Germline lookup yields CDR1 MNHEY and CDR2 SVGAGI. This CDR3 region has 14 residues. As DNA, the CDR3 is TGTGCCAGCAGTTACGGGGACAGGCAAGAGACCCAGTACTTC. Its protein is CASSYGDRQETQYF.

This chain joins TRBV5-1 and TRBJ2-5; D call uncertain. The CDR3 loop spans 14 amino acids. The V gene lost 0 bases and the J gene lost 2 bases, with 8 bases spanning the gap. Germline V gene sequence: CDR1 SGHRS, CDR2 YFSETQ. The CDR3 DNA is TGCGCCAGCAGCTTGGACTGGGAACAAGAGACCCAGTACTTC. Protein sequence: CASSLDWEQETQYF.

The V gene is TRBV4-2, the J gene TRBJ2-2; no definite D call. Looked up from germline, CDR1 is LGHNA and CDR2 is YNFKEQ. CDR3 length: 15 amino acids. Trimming cost V 7 bases and J 1 base, with 13 bases left between them. CDR3 sequence: CASTHASRNTGELFF. Written as DNA, the CDR3 is TGTGCCAGCACCCACGCATCGAGGAACACCGGGGAGCTGTTTTTT.

This clone was counted a single time. CDR3 DNA: TGTGCCAGTAGCCGACGGGGGGGCCTGAGGCAGGGTGAGCAGTTCTTC. Its protein product is CASSRRGGLRQGEQFF. V usage is TRBV19 and J usage is TRBJ2-1, with 8 bases aligning to TRBD2. CDR1 is LNHDA, CDR2 SQIVND, per germline (reference sequence). J gave up 9 bases and V 6 bases, and 16 bases lay outside the gene matches. The CDR3 runs 16 residues.

The chain employs TRBV4-1 and TRBJ2-7; D is perhaps TRBD2 (6 bases). The CDR3 sequence is 17 residues long. V dropped 4 bases and J dropped 1 base, with 20 bases sitting between them. The germline gives CDR1 MGHRA, CDR2 YSYEKL. For the CDR3, the DNA is TGCGCCAGCAGCCTTTTTCGTAGCGGCATAGTGTCCTACGAGCAGTACTTC. Protein product: CASSLFRSGIVSYEQYF.

The chain carries TRBV30 and TRBJ2-2; D is perhaps TRBD2 (7 bases). Trimming took off 4 bases at V and 5 bases at J, with 20 bases between the two ends. Germline V lookup: CDR1 GTSNPN, CDR2 SVGIG (reference sequence). This CDR3 spans 16 amino acids. The CDR3 DNA reads as TGTGCCTGGACCCCCGTAGGGGGGGCAAGGACCGGGGAGCTGTTTTTT. Its protein is CAWTPVGGARTGELFF. The whole variable domain, filled in from reference TRBV30 and TRBJ2-2, reads SQTIHQWPATLVQPVGSPLSLECTVEGTSNPNLYWYRQAAGRGLQLLFYSVGIGQISSEVPQNLSASRPQDRQFILSSKKLLLSDSGFYLCAWTPVGGARTGELFFGEGSRLTVL.

This clone has just a few counts. The chain joins TRBV18 to TRBJ1-5; TRBD1 aligns across 8 bases. The germline V gene has CDR1 KGHSH and CDR2 LQKENI. This CDR3 region has 13 residues. The V and J ends lost 2 bases and 6 bases, in that order; junction bases with no gene match: 0. CDR3 amino acids: CASSPDRGQPQHF. DNA of the CDR3: TGTGCCAGCTCACCAGACAGGGGTCAGCCCCAGCATTTT.

V usage is TRBV14 and J usage is TRBJ2-7; weak D call: TRBD1 (5 bases). This CDR3 comprises 15 residues. The V gene's germline CDR1 is SGHDN and CDR2 FVKESK. Trimming stripped 3 bases from V and 2 bases from J, with 14 bases between. The CDR3 protein is CASSQIDSPPYEQYF. The CDR3 nucleotides read TGTGCCAGCAGCCAGATAGACAGTCCTCCCTACGAGCAGTACTTC.

In this sample, this clone turned up a few times. The chain is built from TRBV21-1 and TRBJ2-3; the table's TRBD1 call for D was not verified on the DNA. TRBV21-1 is termed a pseudogene. This CDR3 is 15 amino acids long. The CDR3, as DNA: TGTGCCAGCAGCAAAGCGCACCAGGGAAGGGATACGCAGTATTTT. Its translation: CASSKAHQGRDTQYF.

This sequence joins TRBV7-9 and TRBJ2-3; TRBD1 agrees at 10 bases. The germline V gene has CDR1 SEHNR and CDR2 FQNEAQ (reference sequence). CDR3 length: 16 residues. The V gene end was trimmed by 1 base and the J gene end by 6 bases; junction bases not matched to a gene: 7. CDR3 sequence reads: CASSLGGTGAPDTQYF. The CDR3 DNA reads TGTGCCAGCAGCTTAGGAGGGACAGGGGCCCCCGATACGCAGTATTTT.

The rearrangement uses TRBV25-1 and TRBJ1-6; D is uncertain. V shed 10 bases and J shed 6 bases, with 16 bases lying between them. This CDR3 is 14 amino acids long. Germline V gene lookup returns CDR1 MGHDK and CDR2 SYGVNS. CDR3 nucleotides: TGTGCCACATCCCCCACATGGATTAATTCACCCCTCCACTTT. Protein sequence: CATSPTWINSPLHF.

The genes are TRBV5-1 and TRBJ1-3; D not certain. Germline-derived CDR1 and CDR2 are SGHRS and YFSETQ. The CDR3 covers 16 residues. Trimming left V 3 bases short and J 0 bases short, with 13 bases between. The CDR3, as DNA: TGCGCCAGCAGCTCGGAGACACGTCCCTCTGGAAACACCATATATTTT. Protein product: CASSSETRPSGNTIYF.

V and J are TRBV29-1 and TRBJ2-1; 10 positions match TRBD2. The CDR3 is 13 amino acids. Germline V gives CDR1 SQVTM, CDR2 ANQGSEA. V was clipped by 7 bases and J by 5 bases; unmatched bases: 5. The CDR3 coding sequence is TGCAGCGGAAGCGGGGGGGCCAACAATGAGCAGTTCTTC. Translated: CSGSGGANNEQFF.

The chain is built from TRBV5-1 and TRBJ1-4; D is uncertain. The CDR3 totals 13 residues. Germline V gene data show CDR1 as SGHRS and CDR2 as YFSETQ. Trimming took 6 bases from V and 2 from J, leaving 8 bases between them. CDR3 DNA: TGCGCCAGCAAAGCCGGGACTAATGAAAAACTGTTTTTT. Translation: CASKAGTNEKLFF.

This chain joins TRBV30 and TRBJ2-2; unclear D gene. This CDR3 region has 13 residues. V lost 8 bases, J lost 7 bases, and 17 bases lay in between. Germline V gene data show CDR1 as GTSNPN and CDR2 as SVGIG (reference sequence). CDR3 in DNA: TGTGCCAGAAGTGAGGCTGCTTACGGGGAGCTGTTTTTT. Encoded protein: CARSEAAYGELFF.

In the case of this clone: At the DNA level, this CDR3 is encoded by other sequences in the same sample as well. This chain joins TRBV5-1 and TRBJ1-1, with unresolved D. From germline, CDR1 is SGHRS and CDR2 YFSETQ. This CDR3 comprises 13 residues. V was cut by 0 bases and J by 0 bases, with 3 bases left in between. CDR3 residues: CASSLGVNTEAFF. CDR3 DNA: TGCGCCAGCAGCTTGGGGGTGAACACTGAAGCTTTCTTT. Looking up the rest from reference TRBV5-1 and TRBJ1-1 gives the full variable domain: KAGVTQTPRYLIKTRGQQVTLSCSPISGHRSVSWYQQTPGQGLQFLFEYFSETQRNKGNFPGRFSGRQFSNSRSEMNVSTLELGDSALYLCASSLGVNTEAFFGQGTRLTVV.

The J gene is TRBJ1-3, the V gene TRBV18; no clear D. Germline values: CDR1 KGHSH, CDR2 LQKENI. V lost 3 bases to trimming and J lost 1 base, with 19 bases between them. The CDR3 consists of 18 residues. DNA of the CDR3: TGTGCCAGCTCACCGACGGAGATGGCAGTCATTTCTGGAAACACCATATATTTT. Its protein is CASSPTEMAVISGNTIYF. Using reference TRBV18 and TRBJ1-3 for the parts outside the CDR3, the full variable domain is NAGVMQNPRHLVRRRGQEARLRCSPMKGHSHVYWYRQLPEEGLKFMVYLQKENIIDESGMPKERFSAEFPKEGPSILRIQQVVRGDSAAYFCASSPTEMAVISGNTIYFGEGSWLTVV.

The rearrangement uses TRBV16 and TRBJ1-2; 7 nucleotides align to TRBD1. CDR3 length: 12 amino acids. With V trimmed by 4 bases and J by 7 bases, 3 bases remained unmatched. Germline CDR1 is KGHSY and CDR2 is FQNENV. This CDR3 reads CASSRGDSGYTF. CDR3 coding DNA: TGTGCCAGCAGCCGTGGGGACAGTGGCTACACCTTC.

This chain connects TRBV27 to TRBJ2-7; D possibly matches TRBD1 or TRBD2 (5 bases each). CDR1 and CDR2 from the germline V gene are MNHEY and SMNVEV (reference sequence). The V and J ends lost 11 bases and 6 bases respectively, with 11 bases between them. The CDR3 has 10 residues. DNA for the CDR3: TGTGCCGCCGGGGCCGGCGAGCAGTACTTC. Translated: CAAGAGEQYF.

V is TRBV6-1 and J is TRBJ2-5; D is ambiguous. This CDR3 is built from 14 residues. Germline values: CDR1 MNHNS, CDR2 SASEGT. The germline V and J ends were trimmed by 2 bases and 1 base, with 8 bases remaining between them. The CDR3 here is CASSESASQETQYF. In nucleotides, the CDR3 is TGTGCCAGCAGTGAATCGGCCAGCCAAGAGACCCAGTACTTC.